These T cell receptor beta chains were read from a single sample in a study of blood T cell repertoires in COVID-19. The table came from immunoSEQ multiplex PCR; TCRdb's copy has only in-frame clones and leaves some out. The sample consists of approximately 12,000 clones, around 90% of them appearing once. Sequencing used peripheral blood. The receptors stem from a man in his 70s with active COVID-19. Both conserved end residues are part of each CDR3.

j_call v_call cdr3_aa
TRBJ2-1 TRBV11-3 CASSLVGTSGGRNEQFF
TRBJ2-5 TRBV13 CASSIRDRGETQYF
TRBJ1-1 TRBV5-5 CASSLGQANTEAFF
TRBJ2-2 TRBV5-1 CASKVGQGLNTGELFF
TRBJ1-5 TRBV29-1 CSVEEGSGGNQPQHF
TRBJ2-1 TRBV29-1 CSVEGGLNEQFF
TRBJ1-1 TRBV6-6 CASSYQQGNTEAFF
TRBJ2-5 TRBV7-9 CASSLAQLPGTQYF
TRBJ1-3 TRBV3-1/TRBV3-2 CASSQDRGSTGNTIYF
TRBJ2-5 TRBV7-2 CASSLAGGGETQYF